Listed here are 16 T cell receptor beta chains from one sample, sequenced in a study of PD-L1 blockade in urothelial cancer. Described time point: pretreatment peripheral blood. Clones were sequenced by immunoSEQ multiplex PCR, and TCRdb holds only the in-frame ones, with some missing. Here the sample spans some 40,000 clones, approximately 86% being singletons. Here the sequenced sample was PBMCs, taken around atezolizumab (anti-PD-L1) treatment. The receptors come from a man older than 75 with urothelial cancer.

V usage is TRBV5-1 and J usage is TRBJ2-3, with 9 bases lining up with TRBD2. Germline loops: CDR1 SGHRS, CDR2 YFSETQ. This CDR3 has 18 amino acids. The junction had 16 bases not matched to a gene; V was cut back by 3 bases and J by 5 bases. The chain's CDR3 is CASSSQRVGGRAVDTQYF. Written as DNA, the CDR3 is TGCGCCAGCAGCTCCCAACGTGTCGGCGGGAGGGCGGTAGATACGCAGTATTTT.

The chain is built from TRBV11-2 and TRBJ2-3; tentatively, D is TRBD1 (6 bases). Germline-derived CDR1 and CDR2 are SGHAT and FQNNGV. The CDR3 covers 16 residues. The ends were cut back, 1 base at V and 0 bases at J, with 11 bases in the middle. The CDR3 bases are TGTGCCAGCAGCTTAGCGGGACACTGGAGCACAGATACGCAGTATTTT. Encoded protein: CASSLAGHWSTDTQYF.

The V call is TRBV19, the J call TRBJ1-3; D is undetermined. The CDR3 sequence is 15 residues long. Between the trimmed V and J ends, which lost 2 bases and 4 bases, there was a span of 12 bases. The germline V gene encodes CDR1 LNHDA and CDR2 SQIVND (reference sequence). The CDR3 nucleotides are TGTGCCAGTAGTATAAGTCTGACATTCGGAAACACCATATATTTT. Residues: CASSISLTFGNTIYF.

The chain couples TRBV7-5 to TRBJ2-7; TRBD1, as called in the table, went unchecked against the DNA. TRBV7-5 constitutes a pseudogene. The CDR3 runs to 17 residues. CDR3 sequence (DNA): TGTGTCAGAAGCTTAGCGAGTCGGGACAGGGGGTCCTACGAGCAGTACTTC. Its protein product is CVRSLASRDRGSYEQYF.

The chain links TRBV30 to TRBJ1-5; TRBD1 is a possible D gene (6 bases). This CDR3 spans 15 amino acids. Germline CDR1 reads GTSNPN; CDR2 reads SVGIG (reference sequence). Trimming took 5 bases from V and 1 from J, leaving 15 bases between them. CDR3: CAWDRRGGSNQPQHF. Here the CDR3 DNA reads TGTGCCTGGGACCGCAGAGGGGGAAGCAATCAGCCCCAGCATTTT.

The V gene is TRBV27, the J gene TRBJ1-1, with D perhaps TRBD1 (5 bases). The CDR3 has 16 residues. Trimming left V 6 bases short and J 3 bases short, with 20 bases between. Germline loops: CDR1 MNHEY, CDR2 SMNVEV (reference sequence). The CDR3 here is CASSETRAWGDTEAFF. The CDR3 nucleotides are TGTGCCAGCAGCGAGACCCGGGCGTGGGGGGACACTGAAGCTTTCTTT.

The chain has TRBV30 and TRBJ1-1; maybe TRBD1 (6 bases). V shed 2 bases and J shed 6 bases, with 19 bases lying between them. This CDR3 comprises 15 residues. CDR1 and CDR2 from the germline V gene are GTSNPN and SVGIG (reference sequence). The CDR3 DNA follows: TGTGCCTGGAGTTCCTGGGGAGGGGGAATGGCTGAAGCTTTCTTT. Translating it yields CAWSSWGGGMAEAFF.

J is TRBJ2-3 and V is TRBV2; 12 bases map to TRBD2. Germline V CDR1 and CDR2: SNHLY, FYNNEI. The junction had 15 bases not matched to a gene; V was cut back by 4 bases and J by 4 bases. The CDR3 is 19 residues long. CDR3 in DNA: TGTGCCAGCAGTGTTGAGACTAGCGGGAGAACTCCCCGGGCAGATACGCAGTATTTT. It encodes CASSVETSGRTPRADTQYF.

This sequence joins TRBV10-3 and TRBJ2-7; 7 bases map to TRBD2. The germline V gene has CDR1 ENHRY and CDR2 SYGVKD. The CDR3 consists of 12 residues. The junction had 2 bases not matched to a gene; V was cut back by 6 bases and J by 3 bases. CDR3 protein: CAIRERGYEQYF. DNA for the CDR3: TGTGCCATCAGGGAGCGGGGCTACGAGCAGTACTTC.

The chain has TRBV4-2 and TRBJ2-1, with 7 bases that match TRBD2. Germline CDR1 reads LGHNA; CDR2 reads YNFKEQ. The CDR3 sequence is 15 residues long. Germline trimming cut 1 base from V and 7 bases from J; bases unmatched to any gene: 7. CDR3 coding DNA: TGTGCCAGCAGCCAAGGGACGGGAGCGGGGAATGAGCAGTTCTTC. It is translated as CASSQGTGAGNEQFF.

The genes are TRBV9 and TRBJ2-7; a possible D gene is TRBD2 (6 bases). The CDR3 length is 13 residues. The V gene's germline CDR1 is SGDLS and CDR2 YYNGEE. The ends were cut back, 6 bases at V and 5 bases at J, with 15 bases in the middle. The CDR3 coding sequence is TGTGCCAGCAAAGACGGGAGCGGCGACGAGCAGTACTTC. Translation: CASKDGSGDEQYF.

The chain uses TRBV4-3 and TRBJ2-7, with D uncertain. This CDR3 region has 12 residues. CDR1 and CDR2 (germline): LGHNA, YSLEER. Trimming removed 0 bases from V and 4 bases from J, with 4 bases in between. Written as DNA, the CDR3 is TGCGCCAGCAGCCAAGATACTTACGAGCAGTACTTC. The encoded protein is CASSQDTYEQYF.

As to this clone: One end of the junction is discordant with germline, which a read error may explain. The V and J genes are TRBV9 and TRBJ2-2; 9 bases line up with TRBD2. In germline, CDR1 is SGDLS, CDR2 YYNGEE. The CDR3 totals 15 residues. Written as DNA, the CDR3 is TGTGCCAGCAGCCCCCGCGGGAGGGGGGCCGGAGAGCTGTTTTTT. This gives the protein CASSPRGRGAGELFF.

This rearrangement joins TRBV19 to TRBJ1-5; D remains unclear. The V and J ends lost 8 bases and 3 bases respectively, with 11 bases between them. Germline V gene lookup returns CDR1 LNHDA and CDR2 SQIVND (reference sequence). The CDR3 has 13 residues. The chain's CDR3 is CASGHTNNQPQHF. As DNA, the CDR3 is TGTGCCAGTGGGCACACAAACAATCAGCCCCAGCATTTT.

This chain uses TRBV7-8 with TRBJ1-1; possible D gene TRBD1, 5 bases. This CDR3 spans 12 amino acids. Looked up from germline, CDR1 is SGHVS and CDR2 is FQNEAQ. V lost 10 bases and J 4 bases, leaving 13 bases between the germline ends. For the CDR3, the DNA is TGTGCCACGGGGAGGGGAAGCACTGAAGCTTTCTTT. Translation gives CATGRGSTEAFF.

CDR3 amino acids: CAWQREGLGEQYF. DNA of the CDR3: TGTGCCTGGCAGCGGGAGGGCCTCGGGGAGCAGTACTTC. This chain joins TRBV30 and TRBJ2-7; 10 nucleotides align to TRBD2. V gave up 5 bases and J gave up 7 bases; unmatched junction bases: 8. Germline CDR1 GTSNPN, CDR2 SVGIG (reference sequence). The CDR3 is made up of 13 amino acids.